The entry that follows covers one TCR beta chain sequence. The data were taken from a study of blood T cell repertoires in COVID-19. Study-wide context: PBMCs, B-cell-depleted T cells, or T cells provided the cDNA or gDNA that made up the material.

The CDR3 is 16 residues long. The V gene's germline CDR1 is SGHRS and CDR2 YFSETQ. V shed 0 bases, J shed 5 bases, and the junction held 7 bases outside the gene matches. Sequencing was performed with immunoSEQ multiplex PCR; in TCRdb, only in-frame clones are kept and a portion is missing. The sample lists over 45,000 clones; 81% were seen once. Sample: peripheral blood. The gene calls are TRBV5-1 and TRBJ2-1; TRBD2 matches 8 bases. The receptor comes from an elderly woman with active or convalescent COVID-19. As DNA, the CDR3 is TGCGCCAGCAGCTTGGCCCTTGGGACTAGGAACAATGAGCAGTTCTTC. It codes for CASSLALGTRNNEQFF.